This T cell receptor (beta chain) came from a study of graft-versus-host responses after intestinal transplantation. The wider study: Recipients received multivisceral, liver-intestinal, or isolated intestinal transplants. Anti-thymocyte globulin induction, then tacrolimus and steroids for about three years, went to all recipients.

Points on this clone: What it binds is unknown.

This CDR3 contains 11 residues. Germline V gives CDR1 LGHNT, CDR2 FRNRAP. Study-level points and caveats: Recipient marrow harbored GvH clones, some of which surfaced first in ileum or blood. Those patients showing graft-donor T cell macrochimerism displayed high graft-versus-host to host-versus-graft clonal ratios in allografts.

Only in-frame clones appear in the TCRdb table, and some are missing; sequencing was by immunoSEQ multiplex PCR. The sample consists of 85,000 to 100,000 clones, 85% to 95% of them appearing once. The rearrangement joins TRBV12-5 to TRBJ2-5; no definite D call. The J call could be wrong; TRBJ2-7 is a better fit for the DNA end. This receptor was obtained from a human donor who was the organ donor for an intestinal transplant. The sequences come from unstimulated CD8+ T cells sorted from spleen or lymph node cells, collected before transplant. CDR3 region: CASGPSYEQYF. The CDR3 coding sequence is TGTGCTAGTGGTCCGAGCTACGAGCAGTACTTC.